A single sample gave rise to the 9 T cell receptor beta chains below, sequenced in a study of blood T cell repertoires in COVID-19 (dated by TCRdb to 2019 to 2021). Library generation was performed with the immunoSEQ multiplex PCR assay. Entries here come from immuneACCESS through TCRdb and include only in-frame sequences with V and J called. Some clones fail to appear in such tables; in the studies checked, an unresolved V gene covers under half of the shortfall, and the cause of the remainder is unknown. The sample data list roughly 200,000 clones, and 75% to 95% of these were observed just once. The top ten clonotypes cover approximately 0.5% of the sample. Input material: peripheral blood. These TCRs come from a middle-aged man with acute or convalescent COVID-19.

The rearrangement uses TRBV27 and TRBJ2-1, with a tentative D call TRBD2 (5 bases). The CDR3 has 13 residues. The ends were cut back, 2 bases at V and 9 bases at J, with 11 bases in the middle. Germline CDR1 reads MNHEY; CDR2 reads SMNVEV (reference sequence). The DNA of the CDR3 is TGTGCCAGCAGTTTAAGCGCAAGCGGTGAGCAGTTCTTC. Encoded protein: CASSLSASGEQFF.

The chain carries TRBV6-5 and TRBJ2-7; 14 bases are a match to TRBD2. V gave up 6 bases and J gave up 2 bases; unmatched junction bases: 0. This CDR3 spans 14 amino acids. Germline CDR1 and CDR2: MNHEY and SVGAGI. The CDR3 bases are TGTGCCAGCAGGGGACTAGCGGGAGCCTACGAGCAGTACTTC. Encoded protein: CASRGLAGAYEQYF.

The genes are TRBV25-1 and TRBJ1-6; tentatively, D is TRBD1 (5 bases). This CDR3 comprises 17 residues. Per germline, CDR1 MGHDK and CDR2 SYGVNS. V gave up 1 base and J gave up 5 bases, with 15 bases separating them. CDR3: CASSEFWRGTNNSPLHF. CDR3 coding DNA: TGTGCCAGCAGTGAATTTTGGAGGGGCACTAATAATTCACCCCTCCACTTT.

This chain connects TRBV9 to TRBJ2-3; the match to TRBD2 covers 10 bases. Germline CDR1 reads SGDLS; CDR2 reads YYNGEE. There are 15 residues in the CDR3. Trimming cost V 3 bases and J 3 bases; bases outside gene matches: 4. Here the CDR3 DNA reads TGTGCCAGCAGCGGACTAGCGGGCACGACAGATACGCAGTATTTT. Translating gives CASSGLAGTTDTQYF.

This rearrangement joins TRBV5-1 to TRBJ2-1, with TRBD2 matching 10 bases. The J segment lost 6 bases and the V segment lost 4 bases, leaving 7 bases of the junction unmatched. The CDR3 consists of 15 residues. Germline-derived CDR1 and CDR2 are SGHRS and YFSETQ. The CDR3 sequence is CASSPRAGGPNEQFF. For the CDR3, the DNA is TGCGCCAGCAGCCCAAGAGCGGGGGGGCCCAATGAGCAGTTCTTC.

This clone appeared once. The chain is built from TRBV11-2 and TRBJ2-1, with a tentative D call TRBD2 (6 bases). Germline CDR1 SGHAT, CDR2 FQNNGV. CDR3 length: 16 residues. The ends were cut back, 1 base at V and 5 bases at J, with 15 bases in the middle. DNA of the CDR3: TGTGCCAGCAGCTTAGCTATCGGGAGCCTACACAATGAGCAGTTCTTC. This sequence encodes CASSLAIGSLHNEQFF. Based on the CDR3 plus reference TRBV11-2 and TRBJ2-1, the full variable domain is EAGVAQSPRYKIIEKRQSVAFWCNPISGHATLYWYQQILGQGPKLLIQFQNNGVVDDSQLPKDRFSAERLKGVDSTLKIQPAKLEDSAVYLCASSLAIGSLHNEQFFGPGTRLTVL.

The chain is built from TRBV28 and TRBJ1-1, with a tentative D call TRBD1 (6 bases). CDR1 and CDR2 (germline): MDHEN, SYDVKM. The CDR3 covers 14 residues. V shed 3 bases and J shed 5 bases, with 13 bases lying between them. The DNA of the CDR3 is TGTGCCAGCAGTTTCCTACAGGGTTCTACTGAAGCTTTCTTT. This gives the protein CASSFLQGSTEAFF.

This chain uses TRBV7-3 with TRBJ2-2, with 13 bases aligning to TRBD2. The CDR3 is 18 residues long. CDR1 and CDR2 from the germline V gene are SGHTA and FQGTGA. V was pared by 3 bases and J by 3 bases, with 7 bases of the junction left unmatched. CDR3 nucleotide sequence: TGTGCCAGCAGCTTCGGACTAGCGGGAGTGTGGGACACCGGGGAGCTGTTTTTT. It yields the protein CASSFGLAGVWDTGELFF.

The chain combines TRBV27 with TRBJ1-4; D unclear. The germline V and J ends were trimmed by 2 bases and 8 bases, with 15 bases remaining between them. Per the germline V gene, CDR1 is MNHEY and CDR2 is SMNVEV (reference sequence). The CDR3 loop spans 15 amino acids. CDR3 protein: CASSLQTRGDEKLFF. As DNA, the CDR3 is TGTGCCAGCAGTTTACAGACACGGGGTGACGAAAAACTGTTTTTT.